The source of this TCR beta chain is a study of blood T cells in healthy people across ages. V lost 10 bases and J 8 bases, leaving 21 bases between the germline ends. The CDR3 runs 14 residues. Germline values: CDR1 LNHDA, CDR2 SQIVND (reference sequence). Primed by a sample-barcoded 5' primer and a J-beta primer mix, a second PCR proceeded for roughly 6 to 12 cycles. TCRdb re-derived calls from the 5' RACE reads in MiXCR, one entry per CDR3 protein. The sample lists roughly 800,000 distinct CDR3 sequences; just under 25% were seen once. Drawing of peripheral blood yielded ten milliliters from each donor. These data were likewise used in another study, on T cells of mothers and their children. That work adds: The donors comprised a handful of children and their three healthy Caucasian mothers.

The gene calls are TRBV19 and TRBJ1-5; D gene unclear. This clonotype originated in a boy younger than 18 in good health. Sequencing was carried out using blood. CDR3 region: CATMTNSSPKPQHF. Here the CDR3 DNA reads TGTGCCACTATGACGAATTCTTCACCTAAGCCCCAGCATTTT.